These 25 T cell receptor beta chains were all obtained from the same sample, sequenced in a study of CD8 T cells in Susac syndrome. An input of 0.5 to 1 ug of RNA was subjected to reverse transcription using random hexamers. TCRdb processed the immunoSEQ multiplex PCR reads anew with MiXCR; each CDR3 protein has one entry. The repertoire includes about 130,000 distinct CDR3 sequences, approximately 94% of them detected once, and 0.095% to 0.15% sits in the top ten. Sequenced material: CD4+ T cells from PBMCs. Receptor source: a human donor with multiple sclerosis.

The V and J genes are TRBV18 and TRBJ2-7, with D maybe TRBD1 (5 bases). The CDR3 extends over 14 amino acids. V was clipped by 3 bases and J by 1 base, with 10 bases between them. In germline, CDR1 is KGHSH, CDR2 LQKENI. The CDR3 loop is CASSPPTASYEQYF. CDR3 DNA sequence: TGTGCCAGCTCACCGCCGACAGCTTCCTACGAGCAGTACTTC.

The rearrangement joins TRBV15 to TRBJ2-5; D perhaps matches TRBD1 (5 bases). Germline CDR1 reads LNHNV; CDR2 reads YYDKDF (reference sequence). The length of the CDR3 is 14 residues. The V end lost 0 bases, the J end lost 3 bases, and 8 bases lay between the germline ends. CDR3 region: CATSRDDREETQYF. CDR3 sequence (DNA): TGTGCCACCAGCAGAGACGACAGAGAAGAGACCCAGTACTTC.

The CDR3 DNA sequence: TGTGCCACCTGCCGACGTTTAAGGACCGTAAGTGTCTGCGAGCAGTACTTC. Amino acids: CATCRRLRTVSVCEQYF. The rearrangement links TRBV15 to TRBJ2-7, with D unclear. Germline V gene data show CDR1 as LNHNV and CDR2 as YYDKDF (reference sequence). Trimming stripped 8 bases from V and 6 bases from J, with 29 bases between. This CDR3 region has 17 residues.

This chain joins TRBV4-3 and TRBJ1-6; TRBD1 matches 7 bases. V gave up 3 bases and J gave up 4 bases; unmatched junction bases: 9. From germline, CDR1 is LGHNA and CDR2 YSLEER. The CDR3 runs to 17 residues. CDR3: CASSHPTGTEYNSPLHF. CDR3 DNA sequence: TGCGCCAGCAGCCATCCCACCGGGACAGAATATAATTCACCCCTCCACTTT.

The chain uses TRBV5-4 and TRBJ2-2; D remains unclear. The CDR3 has 14 residues. The V and J ends lost 0 bases and 5 bases respectively, with 8 bases between them. Germline V gives CDR1 SGHNT, CDR2 YYREEE (reference sequence). The CDR3 DNA sequence: TGTGCCAGCAGCTTGGGGGAACAGACCGGGGAGCTGTTTTTT. Its translation is CASSLGEQTGELFF.

The chain is built from TRBV7-2 and TRBJ1-2, with D possibly being TRBD1 (6 bases). This CDR3 region has 16 residues. Germline loops: CDR1 SGHTA, CDR2 FQGNSA. Trimming shortened V by 2 bases and J by 0 bases, and 13 bases separated the two germline ends. For the CDR3, the DNA is TGTGCCAGCAGCTTAAGGACAGAAAAGACTAACTATGGCTACACCTTC. Translating it yields CASSLRTEKTNYGYTF. The full variable domain, in which reference TRBV7-2 and TRBJ1-2 provide the parts outside the CDR3, is GAGVSQSPSNKVTEKGKDVELRCDPISGHTALYWYRQSLGQGLEFLIYFQGNSAPDKSGLPSDRFSAERTGGSVSTLTIQRTQQEDSAVYLCASSLRTEKTNYGYTFGSGTRLTVV.

The rearrangement links TRBV2 to TRBJ2-3; D ambiguous. Germline V CDR1 and CDR2: SNHLY, FYNNEI. The CDR3 is 14 amino acids. Trimming shortened V by 5 bases and J by 1 base, and 10 bases separated the two germline ends. The CDR3 DNA reads TGTGCCAGCAGTTTGGGCCCAGGCACAGATACGCAGTATTTT. Amino acid sequence: CASSLGPGTDTQYF.

The genes are TRBV18 and TRBJ2-5; no definite D call. The CDR3 spans 16 residues. Per germline, CDR1 KGHSH and CDR2 LQKENI. Deletions cut 2 bases from V and 2 bases from J, with 15 bases between. CDR3 sequence (DNA): TGTGCCAGCTCACCAGATAAATCCAGCCGACAAGAGACCCAGTACTTC. As protein: CASSPDKSSRQETQYF.

The chain uses TRBV19 and TRBJ2-3; D is possibly TRBD1 or TRBD2 (5 bases each). V gave up 6 bases and J gave up 2 bases, with 15 bases separating them. CDR1 is LNHDA, CDR2 SQIVND, per germline (reference sequence). CDR3 length: 15 residues. The DNA of the CDR3 is TGTGCCAGTAGAGTTACTCGGGGACCCACAGATACGCAGTATTTT. Translation: CASRVTRGPTDTQYF.

The chain has TRBV7-9 and TRBJ1-6; D call uncertain. There are 15 residues in the CDR3. The V end was cut by 1 base, the J end by 10 bases, with 14 bases between. Germline loops: CDR1 SEHNR, CDR2 FQNEAQ (reference sequence). The CDR3 loop is CASSLGAPSGSPLHF. CDR3 DNA sequence: TGTGCCAGCAGCTTAGGGGCTCCTAGCGGGTCACCCCTCCACTTT.

The chain joins TRBV24-1 to TRBJ1-1; no clear D. Germline V gene lookup returns CDR1 KGHDR and CDR2 SFDVKD. V was shortened by 0 bases and J by 1 base, with 5 bases between the two germline ends. The CDR3 extends over 14 amino acids. The chain's CDR3 is CATSDLHPNTEAFF. DNA of the CDR3: TGTGCCACCAGTGATTTGCACCCGAACACTGAAGCTTTCTTT.

This rearrangement joins TRBV29-1 to TRBJ2-3; D is ambiguous. The germline gives CDR1 SQVTM, CDR2 ANQGSEA. The V end was cut by 6 bases, the J end by 0 bases, with 13 bases between. The CDR3 extends over 14 amino acids. CDR3 amino acids: CSVAGGASTDTQYF. Here the CDR3 DNA reads TGCAGCGTGGCCGGTGGAGCTAGCACAGATACGCAGTATTTT.

The chain employs TRBV7-9 and TRBJ2-7, with D perhaps assigned TRBD1 or TRBD2 (7 bases each). V was trimmed by 3 bases and J by 6 bases, leaving 21 bases between them. The CDR3 is made up of 16 amino acids. The germline V gene encodes CDR1 SEHNR and CDR2 FQNEAQ (reference sequence). Written as DNA, the CDR3 is TGTGCCAGCAGCTTCTCCGGACAGGTCGGGGAGGGCGAGCAGTACTTC. This sequence encodes CASSFSGQVGEGEQYF.

The chain has TRBV13 and TRBJ2-1; perhaps TRBD1 as D (5 bases). The CDR3 totals 16 residues. Per the germline V gene, CDR1 is PRHDT and CDR2 is FYEKMQ (reference sequence). Trimming cost V 2 bases and J 7 bases, with 18 bases left between them. CDR3 nucleotide sequence: TGTGCCAGCAGCTTAAACCCAGGGTCTGGCTGGAATGAGCAGTTCTTC. This translates into CASSLNPGSGWNEQFF.

The chain combines TRBV19 with TRBJ2-5, with TRBD2 matching 9 bases. Germline loops: CDR1 LNHDA, CDR2 SQIVND (reference sequence). This CDR3 region has 13 residues. V dropped 8 bases and J dropped 5; count of bases not matched to a gene: 6. The CDR3 is CASGFGLAETQYF. The CDR3 nucleotides are TGTGCCAGTGGATTCGGACTAGCGGAGACCCAGTACTTC.

In the case of this clonotype: The junction departs from germline at one end; a sequencing error may be responsible. The CDR3 DNA sequence: TGCGCCGGCGGGAGGGCCGCCAATGAGCAGTTCTTC. Translated: CAGGRAANEQFF. The chain carries TRBV12-3 or TRBV12-4 and TRBJ2-1, with 9 bases matching TRBD2. The CDR3 spans 12 residues.

The chain joins TRBV11-2 to TRBJ2-7; 11 positions match TRBD2. Per the germline V gene, CDR1 is SGHAT and CDR2 is FQNNGV. The length of the CDR3 is 16 residues. J lost 0 bases, V lost 1 base, and 2 bases had no gene match. This CDR3 is CASSLGLAGSSYEQYF. DNA for the CDR3: TGTGCCAGCAGCTTAGGACTAGCGGGGAGCTCCTACGAGCAGTACTTC.

The J gene is TRBJ1-1, the V gene TRBV20-1; D is unclear. This CDR3 has 10 amino acids. V shed 2 bases and J shed 3 bases, with 1 base lying between them. Germline assignment: CDR1 DFQATT and CDR2 SNEGSKA (reference sequence). CDR3 region: CSARHTEAFF. CDR3 DNA sequence: TGCAGTGCTAGACACACTGAAGCTTTCTTT.

This chain connects TRBV7-2 to TRBJ2-1, with 7 bases aligning to TRBD2. The V and J ends lost 5 bases and 8 bases, in that order; junction bases with no gene match: 3. The CDR3 runs to 12 residues. CDR1 and CDR2 (germline): SGHTA, FQGNSA. The CDR3 sequence: CASSHTSDEQFF. Written as DNA, the CDR3 is TGTGCCAGCAGCCACACTAGCGATGAGCAGTTCTTC.

The chain recombines TRBV20-1 with TRBJ1-5; TRBD1 matches 11 bases. The CDR3 length is 16 residues. Germline V gene lookup returns CDR1 DFQATT and CDR2 SNEGSKA (reference sequence). The CDR3 coding sequence is TGCAGCGTTCGTGGACAGGGGGCGAGGGATAGTCTGCCCCAGCATTTT. Amino acids: CSVRGQGARDSLPQHF.

The CDR3 sequence: CASSPRTENTEAFF. CDR3 nucleotides: TGTGCCAGCAGTCCTCGGACCGAAAACACTGAAGCTTTCTTT. The rearrangement joins TRBV27 to TRBJ1-1; no firm D call. Germline V lookup: CDR1 MNHEY, CDR2 SMNVEV (reference sequence). This CDR3 is built from 14 residues. The V and J ends lost 5 bases and 2 bases respectively, with 12 bases between them.

The chain employs TRBV25-1 and TRBJ2-1; 7 bases agree with TRBD1. Germline CDR1 is MGHDK and CDR2 is SYGVNS. With 8 bases clipped from V and 2 bases from J, the junction kept 9 bases outside the gene matches. This CDR3 spans 15 amino acids. The CDR3 protein is CASSGDRAAYNEQFF. The CDR3 nucleotides read TGTGCCAGCTCTGGCGACAGGGCCGCCTACAATGAGCAGTTCTTC. The full variable domain, its missing parts supplied by reference TRBV25-1 and TRBJ2-1, is EADIYQTPRYLVIGTGKKITLECSQTMGHDKMYWYQQDPGMELHLIHYSYGVNSTEKGDLSSESTVSRIRTEHFPLTLESARPSHTSQYLCASSGDRAAYNEQFFGPGTRLTVL.

This sequence joins TRBV6-5 and TRBJ2-1; possible D gene TRBD2, 5 bases. Germline CDR1 and CDR2: MNHEY and SVGAGI. CDR3 length equals 12 residues. V was shortened by 8 bases and J by 0 bases, with 5 bases between the two germline ends. The DNA of the CDR3 is TGTGCCAGCCGGGACTCCTACAATGAGCAGTTCTTC. It translates to CASRDSYNEQFF.

The chain couples TRBV27 to TRBJ2-4; D ambiguous. V lost 9 bases to trimming and J lost 6 bases, with 3 bases between them. Germline CDR1 is MNHEY and CDR2 is SMNVEV (reference sequence). This CDR3 has 9 amino acids. The CDR3 spells CARVNIQYF. CDR3 coding DNA: TGTGCCAGGGTAAACATTCAGTACTTC.

The chain recombines TRBV7-9 with TRBJ1-1; D unresolved. Trimming shortened V by 3 bases and J by 8 bases, and 10 bases separated the two germline ends. The CDR3 spans 12 residues. CDR1 is SEHNR and CDR2 is FQNEAQ in the germline V gene (reference sequence). CDR3 nucleotide sequence: TGTGCCAGCAGCTTGAGAGGTCGAGAAGCTTTCTTT. Protein product: CASSLRGREAFF.